This TCR beta chain was captured in a study of blood T cell repertoires in COVID-19. This clone was found a few times. Authors' processing steps: From reference gene primer amplification, estimates of nucleated cell counts were derived. Assay: immunoSEQ multiplex PCR; the TCRdb copy retains only in-frame clones and omits some. D and trimming come from the DNA, and the V and J calls and clone size come from that table. The data contain approximately 170,000 clones, around 72% of them singletons. This TCR was sampled from a woman of 80 years or more with acute or convalescent COVID-19. Source material: peripheral blood.

Here the CDR3 DNA reads TGTGCCAGCAGCCAATCCGGGACAGGGAAACGAAATGAGCAGTTCTTC. This encodes CASSQSGTGKRNEQFF. The chain employs TRBV3-1 (or the pseudogene TRBV3-2) and TRBJ2-1, with TRBD1 matching over 9 bases. Germline lookup yields CDR1 LGHDT and CDR2 YNNKEL (reference sequence). The CDR3 covers 16 residues. V was clipped by 2 bases and J by 7 bases; unmatched bases: 9.